One sample yielded the 31 T cell receptor beta chains listed below, sequenced in a study. A single record per CDR3 protein comes from TCRdb applying MiXCR to the RT-PCR reads. The sample records fewer than 800,000 distinct CDR3 sequences, approximately 15% being singletons. The sequenced material came from memory CD4+ T cells from blood. The origin of the receptors is a female donor in good health, serving as a healthy control.

This clonotype was recorded many times. V gene TRBV20-1 combines with J gene TRBJ2-5; no firm D call. Germline V CDR1 and CDR2: DFQATT, SNEGSKA (reference sequence). There are 13 residues in the CDR3. Deletions cut 0 bases from V and 5 bases from J, with 10 bases between. CDR3 loop: CSARDVPRETQYF. For the CDR3, the DNA is TGCAGTGCTAGAGATGTACCCAGGGAGACCCAGTACTTC.

This sequence joins TRBV12-3 or TRBV12-4 and TRBJ1-3, with D possibly TRBD1 on 6 matching bases. The V end lost 6 bases, the J end lost 2 bases, and 11 bases lay between the germline ends. This CDR3 has 14 residues. CDR3 DNA sequence: TGTGCCAGCAGGCTCGGGGGCGCTGGAAACACCATATATTTT. It is translated as CASRLGGAGNTIYF.

This clonotype was observed a handful of times. J is TRBJ1-2 and V is TRBV7-8, with no clear D. This CDR3 region has 16 residues. Germline V lookup: CDR1 SGHVS, CDR2 FQNEAQ. V gave up 5 bases and J gave up 0 bases, with 16 bases separating them. CDR3 nucleotides: TGTGCCAGCAGCCCGACCCCGGGCGGTACTAACTATGGCTACACCTTC. Translated, it gives CASSPTPGGTNYGYTF. The full variable domain, its missing parts supplied by reference TRBV7-8 and TRBJ1-2, is GAGVSQSPRYKVAKRGQDVALRCDPISGHVSLFWYQQALGQGPEFLTYFQNEAQLDKSGLPSDRFFAERPEGSVSTLKIQRTQQEDSAVYLCASSPTPGGTNYGYTFGSGTRLTVV.

This clonotype was picked up a small number of times. This rearrangement joins TRBV4-2 to TRBJ2-3, with D perhaps matching TRBD2 (5 bases). CDR1 LGHNA and CDR2 YNFKEQ come from the germline V gene. This CDR3 is built from 15 residues. The V end lost 1 base, the J end lost 8 bases, and 16 bases lay between the germline ends. DNA for the CDR3: TGTGCCAGCAGCCAAGCGGCCCTAAGCGGTGCTACGCAGTATTTT. Amino acids: CASSQAALSGATQYF.

This clonotype was recorded at least ten times. The gene calls are TRBV11-2 and TRBJ1-1; a weak D match, TRBD1 (6 bases). The CDR3 loop spans 15 amino acids. Germline loops: CDR1 SGHAT, CDR2 FQNNGV. V was pared by 5 bases and J by 2 bases, with 15 bases between. The CDR3 loop is CASSGNRVTNTEAFF. DNA for the CDR3: TGTGCCAGCAGCGGAAACAGGGTTACCAACACTGAAGCTTTCTTT.

The rearrangement uses TRBV3-1 and TRBJ2-2, with D possibly TRBD1 on 5 matching bases. Germline CDR1 reads LGHDT; CDR2 reads YNNKEL (reference sequence). Trimming took off 4 bases at V and 5 bases at J, with 11 bases between the two ends. This CDR3 region has 14 residues. The DNA of the CDR3 is TGTGCCAGCAGCCGGCAGGGTCGTACCGGGGAGCTGTTTTTT. As protein: CASSRQGRTGELFF.

This chain connects TRBV7-2 to TRBJ1-1, with 10 bases aligning to TRBD1. This CDR3 comprises 13 residues. Trimming removed 5 bases from V and 7 bases from J; junction bases left unmatched: 4. Germline values: CDR1 SGHTA, CDR2 FQGNSA. The CDR3 spells CASSRGQGGEAFF. CDR3 nucleotides: TGTGCCAGCAGCCGCGGACAGGGGGGTGAAGCTTTCTTT.

The chain is built from TRBV29-1 and TRBJ1-3, with a possible D match to TRBD1 (5 bases). Germline-derived CDR1 and CDR2 are SQVTM and ANQGSEA. Deletions cut 5 bases from V and 5 bases from J, with 7 bases between. The length of the CDR3 is 11 residues. CDR3 loop: CSVRDRNTIYF. In DNA form, the CDR3 reads TGCAGCGTTCGGGACCGAAACACCATATATTTT.

The rearrangement uses TRBV6-5 and TRBJ1-2; no firm D call. The CDR3 runs to 14 residues. V lost 6 bases to trimming and J lost 4 bases, with 15 bases between them. The germline V gene encodes CDR1 MNHEY and CDR2 SVGAGI. CDR3 nucleotide sequence: TGTGCCAGCAGCCTAGGATATGGACTCTATGGCTACACCTTC. It specifies CASSLGYGLYGYTF.

This clonotype was seen only a few times. The chain couples TRBV6-2 or TRBV6-3 to TRBJ2-1, with D tentatively TRBD2 (6 bases). V gave up 2 bases and J gave up 10 bases, with 9 bases separating them. From germline, CDR1 is MNHEY and CDR2 SVGEGT. This CDR3 spans 12 amino acids. The CDR3: CASSYHGGEQFF. The CDR3 DNA is TGTGCCAGCAGTTACCATGGAGGGGAGCAGTTCTTC.

This clonotype was counted between two and nine times. V is TRBV4-3 and J is TRBJ2-2; tentative D call: TRBD2 (5 bases). Germline CDR1 LGHNA, CDR2 YSLEER. This CDR3 is built from 16 residues. The germline V and J ends were trimmed by 2 bases and 3 bases, with 13 bases remaining between them. CDR3 loop: CASSQSVRGYTGELFF. The CDR3 DNA follows: TGCGCCAGCAGCCAATCCGTCCGGGGTTACACCGGGGAGCTGTTTTTT.

This clonotype was counted ten times or more. The rearrangement links TRBV7-2 to TRBJ1-6, with 7 bases that match TRBD1. After removal of 1 base from V and 6 bases from J, the junction contained 6 bases not matched to a gene. Per germline, CDR1 SGHTA and CDR2 FQGNSA. The CDR3 has 16 amino acids. The CDR3 loop reads CASSLVGGGVNSPLHF. In DNA form, the CDR3 reads TGTGCCAGCAGCTTAGTGGGAGGGGGCGTTAATTCACCCCTCCACTTT.

This clonotype was found a few times. The V gene is TRBV12-5, the J gene TRBJ2-3; a possible D gene is TRBD2 (7 bases). With 0 bases removed from V and 3 bases from J, the gap between germline ends came to 13 bases. The CDR3 is 16 amino acids. Germline V CDR1 and CDR2: LGHNT, FRNRAP. DNA of the CDR3: TGTGCTAGTGGTTTGGTACAGGGAGGGGATACAGATACGCAGTATTTT. Translation: CASGLVQGGDTDTQYF.

This chain uses TRBV11-2 with TRBJ2-7, with D perhaps TRBD1 (6 bases). This CDR3 spans 13 amino acids. In germline, CDR1 is SGHAT, CDR2 FQNNGV. V was trimmed by 6 bases and J by 7 bases, leaving 16 bases between them. The CDR3 DNA is TGTGCCAGCAGAGCACAGGGCTCTCGGGAGCAGTACTTC. Its translation: CASRAQGSREQYF.

Many counts were recorded for this clonotype. The genes are TRBV18 and TRBJ2-7; TRBD1 matches at 8 bases. The CDR3 sequence is 15 residues long. Losses at the gene ends were 3 bases for V and 5 bases for J; bases not matched to a gene: 9. Germline V gives CDR1 KGHSH, CDR2 LQKENI. CDR3 sequence: CASSPTGASLNEQYF. The CDR3 DNA sequence: TGTGCCAGCTCACCGACAGGGGCCTCTTTGAACGAGCAGTACTTC.

The chain combines TRBV12-3 or TRBV12-4 with TRBJ1-4; possible D gene TRBD1, 5 bases. V lost 3 bases to trimming and J lost 5 bases, with 16 bases between them. This CDR3 has 16 residues. The CDR3 DNA reads as TGTGCCAGCAGTTTGGGGCTGAGACAGCGAAATGAAAAACTGTTTTTT. Translated: CASSLGLRQRNEKLFF.

This rearrangement joins TRBV5-5 to TRBJ2-1, with a weak D call TRBD2 (6 bases). Trimming left V 7 bases short and J 8 bases short, with 28 bases between. CDR1 is SGHKS, CDR2 YYEKEE, per germline (reference sequence). CDR3 length equals 17 residues. CDR3 bases: TGTGCCAGCTCACCACGACTAAAACTGGGGGGTCCCGATGAGCAGTTCTTC. Its translation: CASSPRLKLGGPDEQFF.

At least ten counts were recorded for this clonotype. The rearrangement uses TRBV20-1 and TRBJ2-2, with 13 bases identical to TRBD2. The CDR3 runs 18 residues. Losses at the gene ends were 0 bases for V and 3 bases for J; bases not matched to a gene: 7. The V gene's germline CDR1 is DFQATT and CDR2 SNEGSKA (reference sequence). The CDR3 protein is CSARDRTSGRDYTGELFF. The CDR3 nucleotides read TGCAGTGCTAGAGATCGTACTAGCGGGAGGGATTACACCGGGGAGCTGTTTTTT.

This clonotype showed up just a few times. The gene calls are TRBV12-3 or TRBV12-4 and TRBJ2-5; no clear D gene. The CDR3 is made up of 14 amino acids. Deletions cut 6 bases from V and 1 base from J, with 12 bases between. The CDR3 DNA sequence: TGTGCCAGCAGCCGCGGCAGCCTCCAAGAGACCCAGTACTTC. Its translation: CASSRGSLQETQYF.

Only one count was recorded for this clonotype. This chain connects TRBV30 to TRBJ1-5; D gene ambiguous. This CDR3 comprises 13 residues. Germline V gene data show CDR1 as GTSNPN and CDR2 as SVGIG (reference sequence). V gave up 0 bases and J gave up 8 bases, with 11 bases separating them. In nucleotides, the CDR3 is TGTGCCTGGAGTGTAGGAACCCGGGAGCCCCAGCATTTT. Translating it yields CAWSVGTREPQHF.

This clonotype has a handful of counts. The chain is built from TRBV6-4 and TRBJ2-2; the match to TRBD2 covers 9 bases. The CDR3 covers 14 residues. V gave up 4 bases and J gave up 6 bases; unmatched junction bases: 3. Germline-derived CDR1 and CDR2 are MRHNA and SNTAGT. CDR3 sequence: CASSAQRGAGELFF. CDR3 bases: TGTGCCAGCAGTGCCCAGCGGGGGGCCGGGGAGCTGTTTTTT.

This clonotype was seen at least ten times. The gene calls are TRBV18 and TRBJ2-5, with D unclear. Looked up from germline, CDR1 is KGHSH and CDR2 is LQKENI. CDR3 length: 14 residues. V was cut by 2 bases and J by 5 bases, with 12 bases left in between. The CDR3 protein is CASSPSGSHETQYF. In DNA form, the CDR3 reads TGTGCCAGCTCACCAAGTGGGTCCCATGAGACCCAGTACTTC.

This clonotype was observed a handful of times. The chain recombines TRBV7-2 with TRBJ1-4; D is perhaps TRBD1 (5 bases). CDR1 is SGHTA and CDR2 is FQGNSA in the germline V gene. Deletions cut 5 bases from V and 11 bases from J, with 21 bases between. The CDR3 totals 15 residues. CDR3 region: CASSPLNGGVGKLFF. CDR3 bases: TGTGCCAGCAGCCCATTAAACGGAGGGGTGGGGAAACTGTTTTTT. Drawing the rest from reference TRBV7-2 and TRBJ1-4, the complete variable domain is GAGVSQSPSNKVTEKGKDVELRCDPISGHTALYWYRQSLGQGLEFLIYFQGNSAPDKSGLPSDRFSAERTGGSVSTLTIQRTQQEDSAVYLCASSPLNGGVGKLFFGSGTQLSVL.

The chain combines TRBV20-1 with TRBJ1-5; TRBD1 matches at 8 bases. After removal of 3 bases from V and 5 bases from J, the junction contained 6 bases not matched to a gene. Germline CDR1 DFQATT, CDR2 SNEGSKA (reference sequence). This CDR3 has 14 amino acids. The CDR3 sequence: CSASYRGFDQPQHF. The CDR3 region has the DNA TGCAGTGCTAGCTACAGGGGGTTCGATCAGCCCCAGCATTTT.

This clonotype occurred a few times. This chain joins TRBV20-1 and TRBJ1-1; 8 nucleotides agree with TRBD1. Germline CDR1 is DFQATT and CDR2 is SNEGSKA (reference sequence). The CDR3 is 14 residues long. The V segment lost 0 bases and the J segment 6 bases; nucleotides outside the gene matches: 6. CDR3 loop: CSARDLMGQAEAFF. The CDR3 DNA is TGCAGTGCTAGAGATCTCATGGGACAGGCTGAAGCTTTCTTT.

The sample holds a few counts of this clonotype. The chain uses TRBV4-3 and TRBJ2-7; D is unclear. The V end lost 0 bases, the J end lost 4 bases, and 13 bases lay between the germline ends. Germline-derived CDR1 and CDR2 are LGHNA and YSLEER. The CDR3 is made up of 15 amino acids. CDR3 residues: CASSQDQQYTYEQYF. The DNA for the CDR3 is TGCGCCAGCAGCCAAGATCAACAGTATACGTACGAGCAGTACTTC.

The rearrangement joins TRBV4-2 to TRBJ1-1, with TRBD1 as a possible D gene (6 bases). The CDR3 has 14 residues. Germline values: CDR1 LGHNA, CDR2 YNFKEQ. V lost 0 bases, J lost 5 bases, and 10 bases lay in between. The CDR3 spells CASSQDEQGTEAFF. CDR3 DNA sequence: TGTGCCAGCAGCCAAGATGAGCAGGGGACTGAAGCTTTCTTT.

This clonotype showed up just a few times. The rearrangement joins TRBV10-3 to TRBJ2-7; no clear D gene. CDR1 and CDR2 (germline): ENHRY, SYGVKD. The V end was cut by 3 bases, the J end by 6 bases, with 18 bases between. The CDR3 totals 15 residues. The CDR3, as DNA: TGTGCCATCAGTGATTTCGAGACTCCCGGCCCCGAGCAGTACTTC. This translates into CAISDFETPGPEQYF.

This clonotype showed up many times. This chain links TRBV20-1 with TRBJ1-1; tentatively, D is TRBD1 (5 bases). Germline values: CDR1 DFQATT, CDR2 SNEGSKA (reference sequence). The CDR3 sequence is 12 residues long. In nucleotides, the CDR3 is TGCAGAGCCAGGGAGGATATGATTGGAGCTTTCTTT. Encoded protein: CRAREDMIGAFF.

The rearrangement links TRBV20-1 to TRBJ1-2, with TRBD1 identical over 7 bases. The CDR3 is made up of 13 amino acids. Per germline, CDR1 DFQATT and CDR2 SNEGSKA (reference sequence). V lost 6 bases to trimming and J lost 3 bases; unmatched junction nucleotides: 7. DNA of the CDR3: TGCAGTGCAAGGGGACAGACCTACTATGGCTACACCTTC. This translates into CSARGQTYYGYTF.

The chain uses TRBV20-1 and TRBJ2-7; 12 nucleotides align to TRBD2. Per the germline V gene, CDR1 is DFQATT and CDR2 is SNEGSKA (reference sequence). V was pared by 5 bases and J by 7 bases, with 12 bases of the junction left unmatched. This CDR3 region has 15 residues. CDR3 residues: CSAPSSGRALGEQYF. In nucleotides, the CDR3 is TGCAGTGCTCCGTCTAGCGGGAGGGCCCTCGGGGAGCAGTACTTC.